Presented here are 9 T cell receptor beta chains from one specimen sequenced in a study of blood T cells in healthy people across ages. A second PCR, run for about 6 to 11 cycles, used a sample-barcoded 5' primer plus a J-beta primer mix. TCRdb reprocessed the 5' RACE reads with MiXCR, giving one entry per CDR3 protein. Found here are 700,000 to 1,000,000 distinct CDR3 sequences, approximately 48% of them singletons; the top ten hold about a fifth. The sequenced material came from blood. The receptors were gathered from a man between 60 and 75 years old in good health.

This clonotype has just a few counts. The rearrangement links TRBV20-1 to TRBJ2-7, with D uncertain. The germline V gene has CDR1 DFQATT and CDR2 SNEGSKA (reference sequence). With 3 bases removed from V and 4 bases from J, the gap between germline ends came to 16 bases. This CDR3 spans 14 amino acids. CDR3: CSASRQAFSYEQYF. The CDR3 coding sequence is TGCAGTGCTAGTAGGCAGGCCTTCTCTTACGAGCAGTACTTC.

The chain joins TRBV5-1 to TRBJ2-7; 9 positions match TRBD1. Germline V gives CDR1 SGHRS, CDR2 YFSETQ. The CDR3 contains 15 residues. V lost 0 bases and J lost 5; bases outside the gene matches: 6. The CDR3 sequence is CASSLAPGTGNEQYF. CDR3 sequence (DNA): TGCGCCAGCAGCTTGGCCCCCGGGACAGGGAACGAGCAGTACTTC.

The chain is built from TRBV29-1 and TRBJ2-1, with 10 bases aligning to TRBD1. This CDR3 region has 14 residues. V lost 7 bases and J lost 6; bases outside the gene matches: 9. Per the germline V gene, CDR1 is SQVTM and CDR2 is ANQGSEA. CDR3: CSGYDRGRCNEQFF. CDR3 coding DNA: TGCAGCGGTTATGACAGGGGGCGATGCAATGAGCAGTTCTTC.

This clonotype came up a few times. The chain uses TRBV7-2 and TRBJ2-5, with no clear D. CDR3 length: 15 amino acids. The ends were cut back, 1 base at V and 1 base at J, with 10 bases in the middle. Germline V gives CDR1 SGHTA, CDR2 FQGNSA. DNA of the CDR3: TGTGCCAGCAGCTTAGGTCCTGGGCCCCAAGAGACCCAGTACTTC. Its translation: CASSLGPGPQETQYF.

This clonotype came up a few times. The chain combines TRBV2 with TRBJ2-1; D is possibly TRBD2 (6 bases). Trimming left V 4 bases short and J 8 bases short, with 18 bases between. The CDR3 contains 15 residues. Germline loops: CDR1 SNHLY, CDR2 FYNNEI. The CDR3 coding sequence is TGTGCCAGCAGTGGGTGGCAGGCGGAGGGCGATGAGCAGTTCTTC. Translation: CASSGWQAEGDEQFF.

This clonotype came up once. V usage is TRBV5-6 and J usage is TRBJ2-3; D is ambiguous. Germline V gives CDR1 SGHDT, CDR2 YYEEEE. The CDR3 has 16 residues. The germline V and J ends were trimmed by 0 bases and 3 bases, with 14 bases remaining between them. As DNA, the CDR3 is TGTGCCAGCAGCTTGGCCGGCCTAGGTGGGACAGATACGCAGTATTTT. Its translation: CASSLAGLGGTDTQYF. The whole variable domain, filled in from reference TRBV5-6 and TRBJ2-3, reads DAGVTQSPTHLIKTRGQQVTLRCSPKSGHDTVSWYQQALGQGPQFIFQYYEEEERQRGNFPDRFSGHQFPNYSSELNVNALLLGDSALYLCASSLAGLGGTDTQYFGPGTRLTVL.

CDR3 nucleotides: TGCAGTGCAATGACAGGGTCGTCGCAAGAGACCCAGTACTTC. Amino acids: CSAMTGSSQETQYF. This chain links TRBV20-1 with TRBJ2-5; 7 bases are shared with TRBD1. The J segment lost 2 bases and the V segment lost 6 bases, leaving 9 bases of the junction unmatched. From germline, CDR1 is DFQATT and CDR2 SNEGSKA (reference sequence). The CDR3 has 14 residues.

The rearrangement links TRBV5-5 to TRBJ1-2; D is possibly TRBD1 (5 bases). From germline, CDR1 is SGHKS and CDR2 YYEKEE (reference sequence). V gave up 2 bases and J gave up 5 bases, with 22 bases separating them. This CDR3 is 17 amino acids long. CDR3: CASSFVFLPQGGYGYTF. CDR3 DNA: TGTGCCAGCAGCTTTGTCTTCCTGCCCCAGGGCGGATATGGCTACACCTTC.

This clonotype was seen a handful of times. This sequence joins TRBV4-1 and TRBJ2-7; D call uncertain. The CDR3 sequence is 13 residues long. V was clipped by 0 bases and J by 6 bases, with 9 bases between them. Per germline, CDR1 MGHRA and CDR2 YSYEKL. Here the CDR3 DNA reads TGCGCCAGCAGCCAAGATCCAGGTGGCGAGCAGTACTTC. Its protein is CASSQDPGGEQYF.